The clone carrying this T cell receptor (beta chain) was seen a single time. This sample is part of a study of blood T cell repertoires in COVID-19. For the study at large: There were acute and convalescent COVID-19 samples, and they came from the United States, Italy and Spain. The analysed material was cDNA or gDNA that came from T cells, B-cell-depleted T cells, or PBMCs.

Source study methods: Estimation of nucleated cell counts was performed using reference gene primer amplification. Sequencing used immunoSEQ multiplex PCR; TCRdb keeps in-frame clones, though not all of them. The D gene and trimming were derived from the DNA, and the V and J assignments and clone size from that table. The profile shows approximately 220,000 clones, around 81% of them singletons. The specimen sequenced was peripheral blood. The receptor's source is a woman in her 30s who had recovered from COVID-19.

The CDR3 here is CASTWQGAYEQYF. CDR3 coding DNA: TGTGCCAGCACATGGCAGGGGGCCTACGAGCAGTACTTC. The chain recombines TRBV5-4 with TRBJ2-7, with 7 nucleotides matching TRBD1. The V and J ends lost 6 bases and 2 bases, in that order; junction bases with no gene match: 5. The CDR3 contains 13 residues. CDR1 is SGHNT and CDR2 is YYREEE in the germline V gene (reference sequence).